What follows are 5 T cell receptor beta chains derived from one specimen sequenced in a study of blood T cell repertoires in COVID-19. Repertoires were generated with immunoSEQ multiplex PCR, while TCRdb's copy carries only in-frame clones and drops some. The sample records over 300,000 clones, 85% to 90% being singletons. The specimen sequenced was PBMCs or T cells enriched from blood (not recorded which). Receptors were obtained from a woman in her late teens or twenties who had recovered from COVID-19.

The V gene is TRBV4-1, the J gene TRBJ2-7, with D tentatively TRBD2 (6 bases). V was trimmed by 0 bases and J by 0 bases, leaving 18 bases between them. This CDR3 is built from 18 residues. Germline V gives CDR1 MGHRA, CDR2 YSYEKL. This CDR3 is CASSQEGPPSDYSYEQYF. CDR3 nucleotide sequence: TGCGCCAGCAGCCAAGAGGGCCCCCCCTCGGACTACTCCTACGAGCAGTACTTC.

This chain connects TRBV28 to TRBJ2-1; TRBD2 aligns across 10 bases. V shed 6 bases and J 7 bases; nucleotides not matched to a gene: 3. CDR3 length: 13 amino acids. CDR1 is MDHEN, CDR2 SYDVKM, per germline. CDR3 amino acids: CASSLSGGNEQFF. The DNA for the CDR3 is TGTGCCAGCAGCCTTAGCGGGGGGAATGAGCAGTTCTTC.

This chain links TRBV2 with TRBJ2-5, with a tentative D call TRBD2 (6 bases). The ends were cut back, 3 bases at V and 2 bases at J, with 10 bases in the middle. CDR3 length: 14 residues. CDR1 is SNHLY and CDR2 is FYNNEI in the germline V gene. The CDR3 reads CASSEGGGQETQYF. Written as DNA, the CDR3 is TGTGCCAGCAGTGAGGGGGGTGGTCAAGAGACCCAGTACTTC.

The rearrangement joins TRBV7-3 to TRBJ2-1; the D gene is possibly TRBD1 (7 bases). V was cut by 3 bases and J by 1 base, with 10 bases left in between. CDR1 and CDR2 (germline): SGHTA, FQGTGA. The CDR3 runs to 15 residues. This CDR3 is CASSLQGGSYNEQFF. The CDR3 nucleotides are TGTGCCAGCAGCTTGCAGGGGGGATCCTACAATGAGCAGTTCTTC.

The chain carries TRBV30 and TRBJ1-2; 7 bases map to TRBD1. V gave up 3 bases and J gave up 5 bases; unmatched junction bases: 15. This CDR3 region has 16 residues. Germline V CDR1 and CDR2: GTSNPN, SVGIG (reference sequence). The CDR3 reads CAWRMAGTDIFYGYTF. The CDR3, as DNA: TGTGCCTGGAGGATGGCCGGGACAGATATATTTTATGGCTACACCTTC. The whole variable domain, filled in from reference TRBV30 and TRBJ1-2, reads SQTIHQWPATLVQPVGSPLSLECTVEGTSNPNLYWYRQAAGRGLQLLFYSVGIGQISSEVPQNLSASRPQDRQFILSSKKLLLSDSGFYLCAWRMAGTDIFYGYTFGSGTRLTVV.